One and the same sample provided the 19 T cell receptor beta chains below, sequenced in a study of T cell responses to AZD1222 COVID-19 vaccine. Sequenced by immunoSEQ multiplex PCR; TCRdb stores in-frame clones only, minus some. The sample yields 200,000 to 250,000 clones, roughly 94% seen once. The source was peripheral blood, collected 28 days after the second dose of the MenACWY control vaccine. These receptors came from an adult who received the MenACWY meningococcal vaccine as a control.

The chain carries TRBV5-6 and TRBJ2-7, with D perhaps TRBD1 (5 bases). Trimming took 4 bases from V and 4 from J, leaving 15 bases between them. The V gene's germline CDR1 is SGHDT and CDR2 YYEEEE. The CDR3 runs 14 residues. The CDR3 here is CASSLWGSDYEQYF. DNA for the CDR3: TGTGCCAGCAGCCTGTGGGGCTCGGATTACGAGCAGTACTTC.

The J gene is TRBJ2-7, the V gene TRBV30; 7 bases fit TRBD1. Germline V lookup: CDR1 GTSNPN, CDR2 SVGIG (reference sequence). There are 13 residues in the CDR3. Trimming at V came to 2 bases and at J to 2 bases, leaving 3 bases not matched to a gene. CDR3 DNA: TGTGCCTGGAGTAGGGACAGTCCCTACGAGCAGTACTTC. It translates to CAWSRDSPYEQYF.

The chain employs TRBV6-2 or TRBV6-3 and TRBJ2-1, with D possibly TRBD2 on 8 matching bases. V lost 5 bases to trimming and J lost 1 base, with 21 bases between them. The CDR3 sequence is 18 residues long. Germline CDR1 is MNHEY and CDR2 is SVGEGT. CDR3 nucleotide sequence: TGTGCCAGCAGTGAGGGACAGTGGCGGGGGGTTTCCTACAATGAGCAGTTCTTC. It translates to CASSEGQWRGVSYNEQFF.

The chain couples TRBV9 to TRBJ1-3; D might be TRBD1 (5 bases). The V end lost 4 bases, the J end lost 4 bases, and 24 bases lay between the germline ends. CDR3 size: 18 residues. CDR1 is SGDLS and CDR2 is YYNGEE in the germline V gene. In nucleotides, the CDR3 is TGTGCCAGCAGCCCGCAACCGTGGGCCGGGACTTCGGGAAACACCATATATTTT. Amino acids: CASSPQPWAGTSGNTIYF.

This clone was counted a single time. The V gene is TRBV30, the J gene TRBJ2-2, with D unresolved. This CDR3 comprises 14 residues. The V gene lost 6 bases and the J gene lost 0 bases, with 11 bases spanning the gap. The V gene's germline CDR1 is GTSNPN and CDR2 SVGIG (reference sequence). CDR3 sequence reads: CACRRRTNTGELFF. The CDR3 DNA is TGTGCCTGTCGCAGGAGAACGAACACCGGGGAGCTGTTTTTT.

The CDR3 DNA reads as TGTGCCATCAACGCTAACCGGGAGGGGGGAGTCACAGATACGCAGTATTTT. Translating gives CAINANREGGVTDTQYF. The genes are TRBV10-3 and TRBJ2-3, with 8 bases identical to TRBD2. V lost 7 bases to trimming and J lost 2 bases; unmatched junction nucleotides: 14. Germline-derived CDR1 and CDR2 are ENHRY and SYGVKD. The CDR3 has 17 residues.

CDR3: CASSQDPDSYEQYF. The DNA for the CDR3 is TGCGCCAGCAGCCAAGATCCTGACTCCTACGAGCAGTACTTC. This chain connects TRBV4-3 to TRBJ2-7; no definite D call. The V and J ends lost 0 bases and 0 bases respectively, with 6 bases between them. CDR3 length: 14 residues. From germline, CDR1 is LGHNA and CDR2 YSLEER.

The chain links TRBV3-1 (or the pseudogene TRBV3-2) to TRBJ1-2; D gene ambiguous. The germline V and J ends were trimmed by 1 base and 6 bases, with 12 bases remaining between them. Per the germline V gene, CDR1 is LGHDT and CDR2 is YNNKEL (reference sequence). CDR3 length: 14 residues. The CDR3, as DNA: TGTGCCAGCAGCCAAGTAGGTTTAGGGAATGGCTACACCTTC. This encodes CASSQVGLGNGYTF.

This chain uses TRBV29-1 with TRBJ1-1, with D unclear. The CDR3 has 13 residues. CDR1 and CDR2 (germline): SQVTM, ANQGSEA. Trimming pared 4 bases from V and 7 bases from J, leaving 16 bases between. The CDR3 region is CSVATRPEGEAFF. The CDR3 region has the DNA TGCAGCGTTGCAACTCGCCCCGAAGGTGAAGCTTTCTTT.

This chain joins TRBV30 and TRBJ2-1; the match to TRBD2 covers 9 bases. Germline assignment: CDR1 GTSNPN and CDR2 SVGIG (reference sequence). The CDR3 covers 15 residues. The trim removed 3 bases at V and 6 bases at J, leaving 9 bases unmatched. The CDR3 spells CAWRGSSGRPNEQFF. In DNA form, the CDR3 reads TGTGCCTGGAGAGGGAGCAGCGGGAGGCCCAATGAGCAGTTCTTC. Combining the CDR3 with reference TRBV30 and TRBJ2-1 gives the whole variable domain SQTIHQWPATLVQPVGSPLSLECTVEGTSNPNLYWYRQAAGRGLQLLFYSVGIGQISSEVPQNLSASRPQDRQFILSSKKLLLSDSGFYLCAWRGSSGRPNEQFFGPGTRLTVL.

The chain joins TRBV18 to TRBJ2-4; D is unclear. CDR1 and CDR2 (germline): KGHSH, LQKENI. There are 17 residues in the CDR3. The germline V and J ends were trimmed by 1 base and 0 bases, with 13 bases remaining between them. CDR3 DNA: TGTGCCAGCTCACCACGCATGCCTGATCTAGCCAAAAACATTCAGTACTTC. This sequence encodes CASSPRMPDLAKNIQYF.

The CDR3 bases are TGTGCCAGCAGCCCCAGTTGGGGTAATCAGCCCCAGCATTTT. Protein product: CASSPSWGNQPQHF. V usage is TRBV28 and J usage is TRBJ1-5; D gene uncertain. Trimming left V 6 bases short and J 4 bases short, with 13 bases between. Germline CDR1 is MDHEN and CDR2 is SYDVKM. The CDR3 sequence is 14 residues long.

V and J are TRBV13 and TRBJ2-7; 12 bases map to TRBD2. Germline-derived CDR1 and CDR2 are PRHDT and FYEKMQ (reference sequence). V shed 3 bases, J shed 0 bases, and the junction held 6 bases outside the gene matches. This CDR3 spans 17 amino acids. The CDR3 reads CASSLGLAGHSSYEQYF. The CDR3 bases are TGTGCCAGCAGCTTGGGACTAGCGGGTCATAGCTCCTACGAGCAGTACTTC.

CDR3 coding DNA: TGTGCCAGCAGCCCCGGGACAGGACCCTACGAGCAGTACTTC. It translates to CASSPGTGPYEQYF. V gene TRBV27 combines with J gene TRBJ2-7, with 8 bases aligning to TRBD1. Germline V gene lookup returns CDR1 MNHEY and CDR2 SMNVEV (reference sequence). This CDR3 comprises 14 residues. J gave up 2 bases and V 6 bases, and 6 bases lay outside the gene matches.

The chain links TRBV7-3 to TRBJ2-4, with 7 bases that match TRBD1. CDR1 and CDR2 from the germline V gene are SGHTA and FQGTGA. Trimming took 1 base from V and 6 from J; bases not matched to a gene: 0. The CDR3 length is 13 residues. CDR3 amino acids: CASSLRQGNIQYF. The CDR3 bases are TGTGCCAGCAGCTTAAGACAGGGAAACATTCAGTACTTC.

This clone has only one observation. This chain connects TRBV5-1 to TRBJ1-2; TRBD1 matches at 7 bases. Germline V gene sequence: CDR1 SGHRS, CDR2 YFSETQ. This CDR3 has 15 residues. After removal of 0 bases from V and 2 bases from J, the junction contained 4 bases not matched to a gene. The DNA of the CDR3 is TGCGCCAGCAGCTTGGGGATGGGACAGAACTATGGCTACACCTTC. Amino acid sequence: CASSLGMGQNYGYTF.

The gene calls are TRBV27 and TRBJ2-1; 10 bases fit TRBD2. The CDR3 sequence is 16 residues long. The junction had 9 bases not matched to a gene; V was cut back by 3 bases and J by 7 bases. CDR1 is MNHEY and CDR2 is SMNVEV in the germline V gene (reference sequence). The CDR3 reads CASSFTAGGPKNEQFF. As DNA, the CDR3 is TGTGCCAGCAGTTTTACAGCGGGAGGGCCTAAGAATGAGCAGTTCTTC.

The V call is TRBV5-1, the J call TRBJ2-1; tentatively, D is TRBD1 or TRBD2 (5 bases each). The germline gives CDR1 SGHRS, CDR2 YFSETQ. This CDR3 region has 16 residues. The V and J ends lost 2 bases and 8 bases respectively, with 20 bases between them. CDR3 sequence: CASSFGLTKEGHEQFF. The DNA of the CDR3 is TGCGCCAGCAGCTTTGGACTGACAAAAGAGGGGCATGAGCAGTTCTTC. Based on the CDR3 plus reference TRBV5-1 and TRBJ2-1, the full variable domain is KAGVTQTPRYLIKTRGQQVTLSCSPISGHRSVSWYQQTPGQGLQFLFEYFSETQRNKGNFPGRFSGRQFSNSRSEMNVSTLELGDSALYLCASSFGLTKEGHEQFFGPGTRLTVL.

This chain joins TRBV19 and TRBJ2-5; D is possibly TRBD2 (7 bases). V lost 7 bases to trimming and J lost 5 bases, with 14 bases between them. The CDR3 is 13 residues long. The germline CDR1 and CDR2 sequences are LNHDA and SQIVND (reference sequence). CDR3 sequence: CASMEGGGETQYF. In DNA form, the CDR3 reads TGTGCCAGTATGGAGGGGGGAGGGGAGACCCAGTACTTC. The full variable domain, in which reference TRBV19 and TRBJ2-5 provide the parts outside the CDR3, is DGGITQSPKYLFRKEGQNVTLSCEQNLNHDAMYWYRQDPGQGLRLIYYSQIVNDFQKGDIAEGYSVSREKKESFPLTVTSAQKNPTAFYLCASMEGGGETQYFGPGTRLLVL.